Below are 6 T cell receptor beta chains sequenced from a single sample in a study of monozygotic twins with cystic fibrosis. Clones were read by immunoSEQ multiplex PCR, and TCRdb kept only the in-frame ones, dropping some. The profile shows about 32,000 clones, more than 85% of them singletons. The source material was blood. The receptors here all came from a girl aged 2 to 10 with cystic fibrosis.

The gene calls are TRBV30 and TRBJ1-1; TRBD1 is a possible D gene (5 bases). Trimming removed 4 bases from V and 1 base from J, with 13 bases in between. The CDR3 length is 14 residues. Germline lookup yields CDR1 GTSNPN and CDR2 SVGIG (reference sequence). The CDR3 region is CAWNPGGGNTEAFF. DNA for the CDR3: TGTGCCTGGAATCCCGGGGGGGGGAACACTGAAGCTTTCTTT.

This clone was seen a few times. Without the conserved terminal phenylalanine or tryptophan, this CDR3 likely stems from a read error. The limits of the CDR3 on the DNA are not certain, so only TCRdb's listed CDR3 is given. The chain employs TRBV5-3 and TRBJ1-1. TRBV5-3 is treated as an ORF (open reading frame) with a function not yet certain. The CDR3 spans 11 amino acids, including both terminal residues. The CDR3 here is CARSSPVKRFV.

This chain joins TRBV4-3 and TRBJ2-1; weak D call: TRBD2 (6 bases). V lost 4 bases, J lost 4 bases, and 17 bases lay in between. This CDR3 spans 16 amino acids. The germline V gene has CDR1 LGHNA and CDR2 YSLEER. CDR3 residues: CASSPSGTSRYNEQFF. CDR3 nucleotide sequence: TGCGCCAGCAGCCCCAGTGGAACTAGCAGATACAATGAGCAGTTCTTC.

The rearrangement links TRBV19 to TRBJ1-5, with D perhaps matching TRBD1 (6 bases). The CDR3 is made up of 18 amino acids. The germline V gene encodes CDR1 LNHDA and CDR2 SQIVND (reference sequence). Trimming shortened V by 5 bases and J by 4 bases, and 24 bases separated the two germline ends. In DNA, the CDR3 is TGTGCCAGTAGTGCCAGGGCAGGGGAAGGTATTGGAAATCAGCCCCAGCATTTT. Protein: CASSARAGEGIGNQPQHF. The whole variable domain, filled in from reference TRBV19 and TRBJ1-5, reads DGGITQSPKYLFRKEGQNVTLSCEQNLNHDAMYWYRQDPGQGLRLIYYSQIVNDFQKGDIAEGYSVSREKKESFPLTVTSAQKNPTAFYLCASSARAGEGIGNQPQHFGDGTRLSIL.

The rearrangement links TRBV13 to TRBJ1-1, with TRBD1 as a possible D gene (5 bases). CDR1 PRHDT and CDR2 FYEKMQ come from the germline V gene (reference sequence). The CDR3 runs 15 residues. Trimming took 1 base from V and 4 from J, leaving 13 bases between them. As DNA, the CDR3 is TGTGCCAGCAGCTTAGAAGGAGGGGAGGGCACTGAAGCTTTCTTT. Translated: CASSLEGGEGTEAFF.

The chain has TRBV11-2 and TRBJ2-7; a possible D gene is TRBD2 (6 bases). The CDR3 is 16 residues long. Germline V gene data show CDR1 as SGHAT and CDR2 as FQNNGV. Trimming left V 0 bases short and J 0 bases short, with 12 bases between. The CDR3 coding sequence is TGTGCCAGCAGCTTAGATCGGGGAGGACCCTCCTACGAGCAGTACTTC. It is translated as CASSLDRGGPSYEQYF.